This note documents a single TCR beta chain sequence. Its cognate antigen is unknown. A read error may produce the germline difference seen at one junction end. Generated by immunoSEQ multiplex PCR, the TCRdb table keeps only in-frame clones and is missing some. The top ten clones hold 44% of a sample with 100,000 or so clones, 89% of them seen once. CDR1 is KGHSH, CDR2 LQKENI, per germline. This CDR3 is 17 amino acids long. The data are from a study of T cell responses to AZD1222 COVID-19 vaccine. General observations from the study: Spike-specific TCR repertoires showed rising breadth and depth after two AZD1222 doses. Baseline antibody screening turned up just a handful of seropositive AZD1222 recipients.

The starting material was peripheral blood, obtained 28 days after the second AZD1222 dose. This chain uses TRBV18 with TRBJ2-5; 15 positions match TRBD2. The sequence came from an adult who received the AZD1222 COVID-19 vaccine. The CDR3 is CASSAPGLAGGTETQYF. CDR3 DNA sequence: TGTGCCAGCTCAGCACCGGGACTAGCGGGAGGAACAGAGACCCAGTACTTC. The full variable domain, its missing parts supplied by reference TRBV18 and TRBJ2-5, is NAGVMQNPRHLVRRRGQEARLRCSPMKGHSHVYWYRQLPEEGLKFMVYLQKENIIDESGMPKERFSAEFPKEGPSILRIQQVVRGDSAAYFCASSAPGLAGGTETQYFGPGTRLLVL.